This T cell receptor beta chain was obtained from a study of cytomegalovirus exposure and HLA in healthy donors (TCRdb year 2017). Describing the broader study: According to an earlier analysis of 450 to 650 of the donors, about 179 million T cells yielded 117 million unique TCR beta sequences and about 300 Gb of sequence data. An early release covering roughly 600 HLA-typed donors comprised 300 to 350 gigabases of sequencing data and 85 million to 100 million unique TCR sequences. The genetic ancestry cluster associated with self-reported Caucasian donors included 80% to 90% of the 350 to 500 genotyped donors. The study aimed to test whether cataloging public T cell receptors could reveal signatures of past pathogen exposure. The T cell repertoires of under 750 subjects were profiled by immunosequencing and related to cytomegalovirus serostatus. A separate validation cohort of roughly 110 different subjects was used in addition to the roughly 670-subject first cohort. High-throughput TCR immunosequencing, statistical association of individual TCRs with disease status, and machine learning were combined to predict cytomegalovirus infection status. In a later analysis, previously published TCR beta repertoires from about 670 donors were re-analyzed and high-resolution HLA genotyping was added so that TCR occurrence patterns could be studied. Rather than drawing on any new phenotypic data, the later analysis identified candidate immune exposures from TCR beta sequences and the way those sequences occurred across donors. An earlier analysis of approximately 580 of the donors used high-throughput TCR beta sequencing to judge whether each TCR beta V gene segment behaved as functional or pseudogenic. Donor age, sex, ethnicity and CMV serostatus were compiled together with the repertoire data. A later genetic analysis took genome-wide SNP genotypes for about three fifths of the 666 donors and used that subset as a discovery cohort. All discovery cohort repertoires had been generated using a single sequencing platform. Both class I and class II loci were covered by HLA typing, at four-digit resolution. The number of donors typed differed by locus, with roughly 620-630 for A, B, C, DRB1 and DQB1, roughly 520 for DQA1, 600 to 610 for DPA1, and roughly 450 for DPB1. Several DR-DQ haplotypes were treated as single units for association and clustering because of strong linkage in the cohort. Among about 400 genotyped donors of the cohort, an average of about 220,000 unique TCR beta nucleotide sequences was sequenced per donor, of which approximately 19% were non-productive.

In the case of this clone: Its antigen is not yet known. No clone much larger than this one lies a single base away; base qualities are absent.

Results the study describes overall, beyond this receptor: In a later analysis, some 17,000 TCR beta sequences were associated with specific HLA alleles at a false discovery rate of 0.05. According to a later analysis, TCR association rates differed among HLA loci, with DRB1 alleles showing the most associated TCRs and HLA-C alleles showing the fewest. The authors suggested that the approach could potentially be extended to other disease states and immunological phenotypes. A cluster of highly shared sequence variants was judged likely to be a technical artifact of the sequencing pipeline. While some public TCRs were present in many individuals, most TCR sequences turned up only very rarely across donors. V-gene and J-gene trimming of TCR beta chains was associated with a missense DCLRE1C variant in a later genetic analysis, and the association was replicated in an independent cohort. In vitro tests confirmed that a few of the cytomegalovirus-associated TCR beta chains recognize cytomegalovirus antigens. A later genetic analysis reported fewer N-insertions in productive TCRs among donors in an Asian-associated ancestry cluster than the 666-donor mean. A later analysis found that most CMV-associated TCR beta chains appeared HLA-restricted, with HLA associations seemingly driven largely by CMV exposure. In a later analysis, HLA-associated TCR beta chains were found to be more clonally expanded and to have lower generation probabilities than equally common non-associated chains. The study listed around 160 TCR beta chains as associated with cytomegalovirus. An earlier analysis of around 600 of the donors showed that most TCR beta V segments appeared in productive rearrangements either about 87% or about 30% of the time, which broadly matched IMGT annotations. In a later analysis, several top co-occurrence clusters were reported to appear linked to parvovirus B19, influenza, CMV and Epstein-Barr virus. Correlated functional status among segregating V segments might be attributable to linkage disequilibrium, but an unknown experimental factor could not be ruled out. CMV serostatus was the only immune exposure information available for the cohort. Roughly uniform sequencing depth across donors was assumed in presence/absence analyses, although this assumption may not hold. Because HLA typing was missing for some donors at each locus, association tests included only the typed subset. Assigning TCR associations to individual alleles was difficult when HLA alleles, especially DR and DQ, strongly co-occurred. A further reported finding was that TCR beta sequences accurately predicted the HLA-A and HLA-B alleles for most subjects in the first cohort. Because counts were too low, seventeen rarely observed V segments, including chromosome 9 orphons, were excluded from the earlier analysis of a few hundred of the donors. Cytomegalovirus status was reported to be diagnosed by the classifier with high specificity and sensitivity in both the original and validation cohorts. This cohort had only TCR beta chains sequenced, and the lack of alpha or paired-chain data limited which features could be detected.

The protocol used for the library was the immunoSEQ multiplex PCR assay. For the multiplex PCR, a mixture combining 60 forward primers for TCR Vbeta segments and 13 reverse primers for TCR Jbeta segments was used. The CDR3 region of rearranged TCR beta genes was amplified from genomic DNA with a multiplex PCR assay. Amplified TCR beta libraries were sequenced as 87-base-pair reads on the Illumina HiSeq System. The published analysis was carried out like this. Across the roughly 670 repertoires, a later analysis counted approximately 75 million unique TCR beta chains, roughly 11 million of which were shared by at least two donors. A nearest-neighbor algorithm error-corrected the raw reads and collapsed the reads into unique sequences, merging closely related sequences to remove PCR and sequencing errors. To assign V, D and J gene segments, CDR3 sequences were aligned to IMGT reference sequences. For a sequence to be retained, a match of at least six nucleotides was required to both a V gene segment and a J gene segment. A rearrangement was called productive if the CDR3 had no stop codons and remained in frame with V and J, and every other rearrangement was called non-productive. Following IMGT convention, CDR3 was defined as the stretch from the second conserved V-encoded cysteine up to the conserved J-encoded phenylalanine. In an earlier analysis of around 570 of the donors, sequences lacking an unambiguous match to a single V gene segment were excluded. In an earlier analysis of some 590 of the donors, a V segment was called functional when productive rearrangements were above 56.7%, and segregating when the standard deviation between donors exceeded 5%. A statistical classification framework was built for diagnosing cytomegalovirus status from the catalog of TCR beta chain sequences. In a later analysis, V and J genes were assigned by comparing TCR nucleotide sequences against IMGT/GENE-DB human TR gene sequences. Using the TCRdist pipeline, a later analysis assigned CDR3 sequences along with most-parsimonious VDJ recombination scenarios. In a later analysis, each TCR beta chain was defined by its CDR3 amino acid sequence together with its V-gene family, and reads lacking a unique V-gene family were excluded. To address suspected cross-contamination and a sequencing artifact, a later analysis removed several hundred highly shared, low-generation-probability nucleotide sequences. In a later analysis, a clonal expansion index for each public chain was calculated from normalized within-repertoire ranks of inferred template counts. Generation probabilities in a later analysis came from a VDJ recombination model fitted to out-of-frame rearrangements, and those results were checked against IGoR. A later analysis scored TCR-TCR, TCR-HLA and TCR-CMV co-occurrence with hypergeometric tests, applying a repertoire-size bias correction to TCR pairs. In a later analysis, false discovery rates were estimated by permuting HLA or CMV assignments 20 times. In a later analysis, co-occurring TCRs were grouped with DBSCAN, and TCRdist sequence similarity was added when clustering was performed within HLA-allele-positive subsets. Co-occurrence clustering excluded repertoires with fewer than 30,000 or more than 120,000 public chains, plus five with anomalous nucleotide sharing. Here the immuneACCESS table is served through TCRdb, limited to in-frame sequences with V and J called. Missing clones are a known gap in these copies; in checked studies unresolved V genes cover under half, and the rest lacks a known reason. From that table come the V and J calls and clone size; the DNA was used to work out D and trimming. This sample is represented by 100,000 to 150,000 clones; roughly 80% of them were singletons. 15% to 25% of the sample lies in the top ten.

In total, roughly 670 healthy bone marrow donors made up the cohort. All cohort members were sampled while nominally healthy, although unrecorded immune exposures were likely present. The donor tested CMV seropositive and was one of the 289 seropositive cohort members. Each donor provided a peripheral blood sample, and peripheral blood mononuclear cells were used for TCR beta sequencing. Genomic DNA was extracted from the blood cell samples with the Qiagen DNeasy Blood Extraction Kit. Sample: PBMCs. This TCR came from a man younger than 35 in good health and CMV-seropositive.

The CDR3 has the sequence CASSIDRSFRTGAVPQHF. The nucleotides are TGTGCCAGTAGTATAGATCGTAGTTTCCGGACAGGGGCCGTGCCCCAGCATTTT. Recombination linked TRBV19 to TRBJ1-5; 9 bases in the junction line up with TRBD1. Via the germline V gene (reference sequence), CDR1 is LNHDA and CDR2 SQIVND. From V the trimming removes 0 bases and from J it removes 9 bases, while the gene matches leave 15 bases of the junction unaccounted for. Spanning cysteine to phenylalanine, the CDR3 consists of 18 amino acids. The CDR3 DNA has 54 bases and is translated from base 1.